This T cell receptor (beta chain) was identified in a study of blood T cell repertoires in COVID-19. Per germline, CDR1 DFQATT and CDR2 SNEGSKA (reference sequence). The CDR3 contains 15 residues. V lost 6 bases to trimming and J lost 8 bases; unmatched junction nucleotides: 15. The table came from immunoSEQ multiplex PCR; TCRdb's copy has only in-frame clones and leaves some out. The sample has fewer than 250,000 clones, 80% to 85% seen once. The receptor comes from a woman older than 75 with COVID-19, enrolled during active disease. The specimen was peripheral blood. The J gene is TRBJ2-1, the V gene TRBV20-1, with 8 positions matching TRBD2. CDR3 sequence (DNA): TGCAGTGCAAGTCGGGTCGGGCTCGGGAGGGATGAGCAGTTCTTC. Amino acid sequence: CSASRVGLGRDEQFF.